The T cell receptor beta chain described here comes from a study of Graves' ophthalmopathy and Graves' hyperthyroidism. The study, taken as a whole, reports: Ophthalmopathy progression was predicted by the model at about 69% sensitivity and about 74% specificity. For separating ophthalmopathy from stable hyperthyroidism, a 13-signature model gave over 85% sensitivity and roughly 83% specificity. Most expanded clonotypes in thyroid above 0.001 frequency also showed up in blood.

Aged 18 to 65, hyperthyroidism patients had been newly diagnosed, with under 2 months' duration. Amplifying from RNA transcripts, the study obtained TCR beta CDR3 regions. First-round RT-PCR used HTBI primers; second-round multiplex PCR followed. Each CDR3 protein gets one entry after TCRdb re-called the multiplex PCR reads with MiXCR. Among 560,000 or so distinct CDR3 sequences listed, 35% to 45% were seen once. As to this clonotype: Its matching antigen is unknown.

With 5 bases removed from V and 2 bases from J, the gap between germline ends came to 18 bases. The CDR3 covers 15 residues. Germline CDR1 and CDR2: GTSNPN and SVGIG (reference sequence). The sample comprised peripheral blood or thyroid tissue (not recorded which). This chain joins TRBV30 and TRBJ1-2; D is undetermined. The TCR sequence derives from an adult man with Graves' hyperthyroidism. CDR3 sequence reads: CAWDNLQNPNYGYTF. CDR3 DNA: TGTGCCTGGGATAATTTACAGAACCCCAACTATGGCTACACCTTC.